This passage covers 3 T cell receptor beta chains from one sample sequenced in a study of shared clonotypes between healthy human individuals. Profiling relied on immunoSEQ multiplex PCR, and the TCRdb table lists in-frame clones only, not all of them. Of 450,000 to 500,000 clones listed, 75% to 85% are singletons. Source material: PBMCs. Receptors originate from a woman aged 40-49 years in good health. Some clones in this sample may be carry-over from other donors' samples.

On this clone: Distinct nucleotide sequences in the sample also encode this CDR3. J is TRBJ1-1 and V is TRBV18; D might be TRBD1 (6 bases). The germline CDR1 and CDR2 sequences are KGHSH and LQKENI. Trimming left V 2 bases short and J 7 bases short, with 11 bases between. The CDR3 is 13 residues long. CDR3 in amino acids: CASSPEGGGEAFF. CDR3 in DNA: TGTGCCAGCTCACCAGAGGGGGGTGGTGAAGCTTTCTTT.

The gene calls are TRBV18 and TRBJ2-5; 8 bases agree with TRBD1. CDR1 is KGHSH and CDR2 is LQKENI in the germline V gene. V was clipped by 6 bases and J by 5 bases; unmatched bases: 8. The CDR3 is made up of 14 amino acids. This CDR3 is CASSPWTGRETQYF. As DNA, the CDR3 is TGTGCCAGCTCTCCTTGGACAGGGCGGGAGACCCAGTACTTC.

This clone was recorded once. The chain joins TRBV28 to TRBJ1-5, with D hard to call. This CDR3 contains 15 residues. Trimming left V 3 bases short and J 2 bases short, with 11 bases between. Per the germline V gene, CDR1 is MDHEN and CDR2 is SYDVKM. The chain's CDR3 is CASSLTALGNQPQHF. Written as DNA, the CDR3 is TGTGCCAGCAGTTTGACGGCCCTGGGCAATCAGCCCCAGCATTTT.